The clone carrying this T cell receptor (beta chain) appeared a few times. The data derive from a study of blood T cells in healthy people across ages. Healthy Caucasian individuals from Russia aged 6 to 90 were enrolled as donors. Through a sample-barcoded 5' primer and a J-beta primer mix, a second PCR was run for about 7 to 12 cycles. Each CDR3 protein gets one entry after TCRdb re-called the 5' RACE reads with MiXCR. The sample has approximately 360,000 distinct CDR3 sequences; more than 45% are singletons. The CDR3 totals 16 residues. V shed 1 base, J shed 2 bases, and the junction held 6 bases outside the gene matches. Germline V CDR1 and CDR2: SGHKS, YYEKEE (reference sequence).

The chain links TRBV5-5 to TRBJ2-7, with 10 bases that match TRBD2. The receptor's source is a man in his 60s in good health. The sample consisted of blood. This CDR3 is CASSLRQAGGPYEQYF. In nucleotides, the CDR3 is TGTGCCAGCAGCTTGAGACAAGCGGGAGGGCCCTACGAGCAGTACTTC.